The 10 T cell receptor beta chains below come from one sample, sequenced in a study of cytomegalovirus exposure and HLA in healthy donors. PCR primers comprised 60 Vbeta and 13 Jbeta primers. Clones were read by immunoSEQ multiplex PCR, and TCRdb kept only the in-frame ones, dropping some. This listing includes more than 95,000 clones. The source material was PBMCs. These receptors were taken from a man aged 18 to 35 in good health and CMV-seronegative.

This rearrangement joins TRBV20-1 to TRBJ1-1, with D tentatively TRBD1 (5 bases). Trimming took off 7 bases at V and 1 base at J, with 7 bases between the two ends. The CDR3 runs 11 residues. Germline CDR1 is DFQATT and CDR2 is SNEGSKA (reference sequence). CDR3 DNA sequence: TGCAGTGTCGGGGGGAACACTGAAGCTTTCTTT. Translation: CSVGGNTEAFF.

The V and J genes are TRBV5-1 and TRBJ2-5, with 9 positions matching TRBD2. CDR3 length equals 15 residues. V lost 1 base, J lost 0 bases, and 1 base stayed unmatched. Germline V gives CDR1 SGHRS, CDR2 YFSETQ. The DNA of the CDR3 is TGCGCCAGCAGCTTGAGACTAGCGGACCAAGAGACCCAGTACTTC. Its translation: CASSLRLADQETQYF.

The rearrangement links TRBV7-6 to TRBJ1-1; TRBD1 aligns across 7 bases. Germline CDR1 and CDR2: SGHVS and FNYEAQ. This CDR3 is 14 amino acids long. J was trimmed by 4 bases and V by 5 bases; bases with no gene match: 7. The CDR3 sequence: CASSVGQSGTEAFF. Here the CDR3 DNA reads TGTGCCAGCAGCGTGGGACAGTCCGGCACTGAAGCTTTCTTT.

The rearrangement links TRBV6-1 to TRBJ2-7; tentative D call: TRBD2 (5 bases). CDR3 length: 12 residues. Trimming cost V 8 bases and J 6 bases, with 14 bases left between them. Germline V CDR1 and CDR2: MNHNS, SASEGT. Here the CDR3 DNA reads TGTGCCAGCTGGAGTTGGGCGGGCGAGCAGTACTTC. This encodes CASWSWAGEQYF.

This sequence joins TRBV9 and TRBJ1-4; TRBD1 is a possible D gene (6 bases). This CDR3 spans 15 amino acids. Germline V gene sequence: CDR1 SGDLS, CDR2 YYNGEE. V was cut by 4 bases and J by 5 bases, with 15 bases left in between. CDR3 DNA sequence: TGTGCCAGCAGCTTGGGGGCAGGGGCGAATGAAAAACTGTTTTTT. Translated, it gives CASSLGAGANEKLFF.

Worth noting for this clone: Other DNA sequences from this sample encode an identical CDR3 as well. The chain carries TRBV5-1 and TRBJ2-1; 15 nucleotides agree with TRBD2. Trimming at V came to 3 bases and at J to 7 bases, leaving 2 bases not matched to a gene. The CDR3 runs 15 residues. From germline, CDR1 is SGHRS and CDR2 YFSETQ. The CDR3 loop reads CASSSGLAGGNEQFF. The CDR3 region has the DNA TGCGCCAGCAGCTCGGGACTAGCGGGGGGTAATGAGCAGTTCTTC.

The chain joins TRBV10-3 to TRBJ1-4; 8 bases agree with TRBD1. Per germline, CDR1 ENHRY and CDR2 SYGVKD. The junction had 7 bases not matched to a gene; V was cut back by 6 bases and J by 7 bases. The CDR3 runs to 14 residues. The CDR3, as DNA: TGTGCCATCAGAGCCGGGACAGGTGCTGAAAAACTGTTTTTT. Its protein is CAIRAGTGAEKLFF.

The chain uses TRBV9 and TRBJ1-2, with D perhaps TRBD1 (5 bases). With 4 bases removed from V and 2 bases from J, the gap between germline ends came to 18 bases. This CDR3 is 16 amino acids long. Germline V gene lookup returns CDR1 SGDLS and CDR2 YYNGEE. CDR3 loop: CASSHLGGPRNYGYTF. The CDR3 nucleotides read TGTGCCAGCAGCCACTTGGGGGGACCCCGAAACTATGGCTACACCTTC.

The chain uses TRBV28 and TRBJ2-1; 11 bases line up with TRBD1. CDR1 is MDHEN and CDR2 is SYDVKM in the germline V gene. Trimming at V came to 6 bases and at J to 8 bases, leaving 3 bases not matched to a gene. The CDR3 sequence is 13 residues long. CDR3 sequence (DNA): TGTGCCAGCAGATCGGACAGGGGGCATGAGCAGTTCTTC. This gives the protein CASRSDRGHEQFF.

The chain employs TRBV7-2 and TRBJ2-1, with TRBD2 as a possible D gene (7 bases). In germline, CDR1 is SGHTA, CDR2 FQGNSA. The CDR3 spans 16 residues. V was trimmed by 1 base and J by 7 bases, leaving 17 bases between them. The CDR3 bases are TGTGCCAGCAGCTTAGGGGGGCGGGAGTTTGGGAATGAGCAGTTCTTC. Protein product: CASSLGGREFGNEQFF.